This TCR beta chain was observed in a study of shared clonotypes between healthy human individuals. Study results and caveats: Inspection by rarefaction showed sorted-subset sequencing to be incomplete despite large depth.

Germline V gives CDR1 LGHNA, CDR2 YNFKEQ. The CDR3 sequence is 14 residues long. Trimming pared 2 bases from V and 3 bases from J, leaving 7 bases between. For sorted subsets, 150 to 200 ng DNA per replicate equaled 33,000 or so T cell genomes. Using immunoSEQ multiplex PCR, the repertoire was profiled, and TCRdb retains in-frame clones only, with some absent. Of over a million clones detected, around 97% appear once; the ten largest clones hold about 1%. The table lists this clone with a few counts. As yet, its antigen is unknown. A CD45RA-negative memory subset and a CD45RA+ naive subset were separated from the CD4+ cells.

The chain combines TRBV4-2 with TRBJ2-2; no firm D call. Source material: naive CD4+ T cells sorted from blood. The subset was: CD45RA+ positively selected. This TCR came from a man in his thirties or forties in good health. The CDR3 DNA reads as TGTGCCAGCAGCCAACGGACCTACACCGGGGAGCTGTTTTTT. Translated: CASSQRTYTGELFF.